This TCR beta chain was captured by sequencing in a study of early T cells in non-severe SARS-CoV-2 infection. The protocol attached unique molecular identifiers to individual cDNA molecules. A single record per CDR3 protein comes from TCRdb applying MiXCR to the 5' RACE reads. The sample shows approximately 70,000 distinct CDR3 sequences, 12% of them seen only once. This clonotype was obtained from an adult who was a healthcare worker with PCR-confirmed SARS-CoV-2 infection or an uninfected control (not recorded which). The specimen was whole blood.

The CDR3 sequence: CASSLYPPKSTGEQYF. The CDR3 region has the DNA TGTGCCAGCAGCTTATACCCCCCTAAATCTACCGGCGAGCAGTACTTC. This chain joins TRBV11-2 and TRBJ2-7; D ambiguous. This CDR3 comprises 16 residues. The V gene lost 2 bases and the J gene lost 6 bases, with 20 bases spanning the gap. Germline assignment: CDR1 SGHAT and CDR2 FQNNGV.